This is a list of T cell receptor beta chains from one sample in a study of human thymus T cells. Method: immunoSEQ multiplex PCR; TCRdb's copy keeps in-frame clones and lacks some. The sample shows tens of thousands of clones, around 95% of them seen only once. Material: thymus tissue. The source is a girl in the first two years of life with a congenital heart defect but otherwise immunologically healthy. Each CDR3 is given with its conserved first and last residue. The D gene is left open where the match is weak. Not all rows give a size; the values are once, few, many and, for expanded clones, a class.

size: .; V: TRBV7-9; J: TRBJ2-5; D: TRBD2; CDR3: CASSPLAGEGETQYF; DNA: TGTGCCAGCAGCCCCTTAGCGGGAGAGGGAGAGACCCAGTACTTC
size: .; V: TRBV6-5; J: TRBJ2-2; D: TRBD2; CDR3: CASGGGRGAGELFF; DNA: TGTGCCAGCGGAGGCGGGAGGGGAGCCGGGGAGCTGTTTTTT
size: .; V: TRBV9; J: TRBJ2-6; D: .; CDR3: CASSVRGGGFGANVLTF; DNA: TGTGCCAGCAGCGTGAGGGGAGGGGGCTTTGGGGCCAACGTCCTGACTTTC
size: once; V: TRBV2; J: TRBJ2-5; D: .; CDR3: CASTGTAEEAQYF; DNA: TGTGCCAGCACCGGGACGGCCGAAGAGGCCCAGTACTTC
size: .; V: TRBV27; J: TRBJ1-2; D: TRBD1; CDR3: CASSLGPRQGRRVSNGYTF; DNA: TGTGCCAGCAGTTTAGGACCCCGACAGGGGCGTAGAGTTTCAAATGGCTACACCTTC
size: .; V: TRBV14; J: TRBJ2-1; D: TRBD2; CDR3: CASSQVTSGRAYNEQFF; DNA: TGTGCCAGCAGCCAAGTCACTAGCGGGAGGGCCTACAATGAGCAGTTCTTC
size: .; V: TRBV15; J: TRBJ2-2; D: .; CDR3: CAIDSDRNTGELFF; DNA: TGTGCCATCGACTCCGACAGGAACACCGGGGAGCTGTTTTTT
size: .; V: TRBV5-6; J: TRBJ1-1; D: .; CDR3: CASTPSRRDGSRAFF; DNA: TGTGCCAGCACCCCGTCACGCAGGGATGGATCCAGGGCTTTCTTT
size: .; V: TRBV27; J: TRBJ2-5; D: TRBD2; CDR3: CASSFRKGGRWETQYF; DNA: TGTGCCAGCAGTTTTAGAAAGGGCGGGAGGTGGGAGACCCAGTACTTC
size: .; V: TRBV9; J: TRBJ2-3; D: .; CDR3: CASSVNSGSGDTDTQYF; DNA: TGTGCCAGCAGCGTAAATTCCGGCAGTGGGGACACAGATACGCAGTATTTT
size: .; V: TRBV29-1; J: TRBJ1-3; D: TRBD1; CDR3: CSVEVQGRSGNTIYF; DNA: TGCAGCGTTGAAGTACAGGGGAGGTCTGGAAACACCATATATTTT
size: once; V: TRBV28; J: TRBJ1-4; D: .; CDR3: CASSQTDADEKLFF; DNA: TGTGCCAGCAGTCAGACAGATGCGGACGAAAAACTGTTTTTT
size: .; V: TRBV7-2; J: TRBJ2-7; D: TRBD2; CDR3: CASSLPGLAGPLYEQYF; DNA: TGTGCCAGCAGCTTGCCGGGACTAGCGGGACCTCTCTACGAGCAGTACTTC
size: .; V: TRBV28; J: TRBJ2-7; D: .; CDR3: CASLGPPYEQYF; DNA: TGTGCCAGCCTGGGGCCCCCCTACGAGCAGTACTTC
size: .; V: TRBV19; J: TRBJ1-1; D: .; CDR3: CASSDFQPLSNLNTEAFF; DNA: TGTGCCAGTAGTGATTTTCAGCCGCTTTCTAACTTGAACACTGAAGCTTTCTTT
size: .; V: TRBV6-5; J: TRBJ1-1; D: TRBD1; CDR3: CASSYSDRGENTEAFF; DNA: TGTGCCAGCAGTTACTCTGACAGGGGCGAGAACACTGAAGCTTTCTTT
size: .; V: TRBV15; J: TRBJ1-5; D: .; CDR3: CATSRAGQWDQPQHF; DNA: TGTGCCACCAGCAGAGCCGGACAGTGGGATCAGCCCCAGCATTTT
size: .; V: TRBV25-1; J: TRBJ2-7; D: .; CDR3: CASSEWGYEQYF; DNA: TGTGCCAGCAGTGAATGGGGTTACGAGCAGTACTTC
size: .; V: TRBV27; J: TRBJ2-7; D: .; CDR3: CASSLGTSYEQYF; DNA: TGTGCCAGCAGTTTAGGGACTTCTTACGAGCAGTACTTC
size: .; V: TRBV28; J: TRBJ2-7; D: TRBD1; CDR3: CASSFGQATRTYEQYF; DNA: TGTGCCAGCAGTTTTGGACAGGCTACGAGGACCTACGAGCAGTACTTC
size: .; V: TRBV7-9; J: TRBJ2-7; D: .; CDR3: CASSLAAMNEQYF; DNA: TGTGCCAGCAGCTTAGCGGCCATGAACGAGCAGTACTTC
size: .; V: TRBV12-5; J: TRBJ1-2; D: TRBD1; CDR3: CASGSGDREFSGYTF; DNA: TGTGCTAGTGGTTCGGGGGACAGGGAGTTTAGTGGCTACACCTTC
size: .; V: TRBV18; J: TRBJ1-2; D: .; CDR3: CASSPESVSDDYGYTF; DNA: TGTGCCAGCTCACCTGAAAGTGTTTCCGACGACTATGGCTACACCTTC
size: once; V: TRBV2; J: TRBJ1-1; D: TRBD1; CDR3: CASRNPGQMNTEAFF; DNA: TGTGCCAGCAGGAACCCGGGACAGATGAACACTGAAGCTTTCTTT
size: .; V: TRBV2; J: TRBJ2-6; D: TRBD1; CDR3: CASSDRGTGANVLTF; DNA: TGTGCCAGCAGTGACAGGGGGACTGGGGCCAACGTCCTGACTTTC
size: .; V: TRBV29-1; J: TRBJ1-2; D: .; CDR3: CSVMTYGYTF; DNA: TGCAGCGTGATGACCTATGGCTACACCTTC
size: .; V: TRBV4-2; J: TRBJ2-7; D: TRBD2; CDR3: CASSPGGYEQYF; DNA: TGTGCCAGCAGCCCGGGGGGCTACGAGCAGTACTTC